This T cell receptor beta chain was sequenced for a study of T cell changes during pregnancy in multiple sclerosis. The CDR3 sequence is 11 residues long. Trimming shortened V by 4 bases and J by 5 bases, and 6 bases separated the two germline ends. The germline V gene has CDR1 MNHEY and CDR2 SVGAGI. Sequencing was performed with immunoSEQ multiplex PCR; in TCRdb, only in-frame clones are kept and a portion is missing. The sample yields 100,000 or so clones, roughly 90% seen once. The table lists this clone with a count of one. Sequencing was performed on peripheral blood, taken after pregnancy. This receptor was identified in a female donor with multiple sclerosis, enrolled in a pregnancy study. The chain has TRBV6-5 and TRBJ2-7, with a possible D match to TRBD1 (5 bases). CDR3 nucleotide sequence: TGTGCCAGCAGTTTAGGGGACGAGCAGTACTTC. It encodes CASSLGDEQYF.